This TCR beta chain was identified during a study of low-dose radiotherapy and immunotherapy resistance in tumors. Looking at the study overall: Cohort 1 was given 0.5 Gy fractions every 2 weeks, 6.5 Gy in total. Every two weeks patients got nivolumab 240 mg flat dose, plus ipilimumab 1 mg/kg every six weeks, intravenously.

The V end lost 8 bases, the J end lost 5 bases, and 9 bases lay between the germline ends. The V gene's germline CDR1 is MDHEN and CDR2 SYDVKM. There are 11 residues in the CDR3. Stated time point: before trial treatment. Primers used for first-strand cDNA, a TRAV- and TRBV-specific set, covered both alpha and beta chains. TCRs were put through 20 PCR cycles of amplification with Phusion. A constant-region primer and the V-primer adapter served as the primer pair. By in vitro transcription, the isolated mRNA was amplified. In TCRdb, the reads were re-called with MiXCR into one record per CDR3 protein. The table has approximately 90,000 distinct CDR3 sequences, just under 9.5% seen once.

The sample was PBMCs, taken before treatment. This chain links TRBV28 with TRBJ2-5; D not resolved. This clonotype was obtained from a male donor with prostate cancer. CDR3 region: CASASPETQYF. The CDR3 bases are TGTGCCAGCGCCTCCCCGGAGACCCAGTACTTC.